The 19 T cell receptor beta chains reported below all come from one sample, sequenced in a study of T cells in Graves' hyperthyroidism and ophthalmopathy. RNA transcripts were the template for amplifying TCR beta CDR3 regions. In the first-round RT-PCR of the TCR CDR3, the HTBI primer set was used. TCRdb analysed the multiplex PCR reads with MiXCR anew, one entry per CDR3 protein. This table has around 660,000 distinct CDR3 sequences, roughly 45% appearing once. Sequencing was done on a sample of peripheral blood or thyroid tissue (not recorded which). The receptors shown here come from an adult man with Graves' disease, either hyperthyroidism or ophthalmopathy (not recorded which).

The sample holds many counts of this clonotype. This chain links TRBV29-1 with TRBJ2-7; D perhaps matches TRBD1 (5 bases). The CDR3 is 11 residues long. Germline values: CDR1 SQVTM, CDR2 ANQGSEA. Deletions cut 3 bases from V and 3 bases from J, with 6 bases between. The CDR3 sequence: CSVDRDYEQYF. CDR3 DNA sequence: TGCAGCGTTGACAGGGACTACGAGCAGTACTTC.

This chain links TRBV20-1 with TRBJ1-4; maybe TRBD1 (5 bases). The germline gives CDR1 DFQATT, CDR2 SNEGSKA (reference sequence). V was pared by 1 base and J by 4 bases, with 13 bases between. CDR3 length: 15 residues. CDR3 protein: CSARGGTGLNEKLFF. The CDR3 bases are TGCAGTGCTAGAGGGGGAACAGGCCTTAATGAAAAACTGTTTTTT.

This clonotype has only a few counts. CDR3 in amino acids: CASTLGGTGSEKLFF. CDR3 bases: TGTGCCAGCACCCTAGGAGGGACAGGGAGTGAAAAACTGTTTTTT. The chain has TRBV2 and TRBJ1-4, with TRBD1 matching 9 bases. In germline, CDR1 is SNHLY, CDR2 FYNNEI. With 7 bases clipped from V and 7 bases from J, the junction kept 10 bases outside the gene matches. The CDR3 runs 15 residues.

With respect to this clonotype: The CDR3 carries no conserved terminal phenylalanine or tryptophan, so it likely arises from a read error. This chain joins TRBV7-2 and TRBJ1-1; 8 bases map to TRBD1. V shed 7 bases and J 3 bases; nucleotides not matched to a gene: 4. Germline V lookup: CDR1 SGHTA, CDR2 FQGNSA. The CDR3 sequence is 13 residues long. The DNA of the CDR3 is TGTGCCAGCATCAAGACAGGGGACACTGAAGCTTTCCTT. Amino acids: CASIKTGDTEAFL.

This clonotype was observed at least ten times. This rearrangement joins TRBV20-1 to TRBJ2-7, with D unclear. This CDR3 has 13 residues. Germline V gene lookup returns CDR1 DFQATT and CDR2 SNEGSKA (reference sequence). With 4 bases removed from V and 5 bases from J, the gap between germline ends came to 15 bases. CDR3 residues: CSAIGPPKDEQYF. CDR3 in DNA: TGCAGTGCTATCGGACCCCCGAAGGACGAGCAGTACTTC.

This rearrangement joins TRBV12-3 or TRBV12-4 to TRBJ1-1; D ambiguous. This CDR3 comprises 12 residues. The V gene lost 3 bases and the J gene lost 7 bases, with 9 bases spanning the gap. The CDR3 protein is CASSLEGFEAFF. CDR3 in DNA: TGTGCCAGCAGTTTGGAAGGGTTTGAAGCTTTCTTT.

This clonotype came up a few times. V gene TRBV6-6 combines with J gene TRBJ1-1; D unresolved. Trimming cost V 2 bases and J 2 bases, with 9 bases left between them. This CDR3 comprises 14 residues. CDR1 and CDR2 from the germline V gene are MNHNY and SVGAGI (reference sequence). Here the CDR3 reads CASSYDDSNTEAFF. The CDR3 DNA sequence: TGTGCCAGCAGTTACGATGACTCCAACACTGAAGCTTTCTTT.

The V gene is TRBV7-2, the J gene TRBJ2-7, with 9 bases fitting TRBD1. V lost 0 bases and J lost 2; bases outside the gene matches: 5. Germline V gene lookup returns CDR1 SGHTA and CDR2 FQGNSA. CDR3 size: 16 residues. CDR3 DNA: TGTGCCAGCAGCTTAGCCGGGACAGGGTACACCTACGAGCAGTACTTC. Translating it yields CASSLAGTGYTYEQYF. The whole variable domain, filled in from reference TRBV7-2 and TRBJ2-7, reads GAGVSQSPSNKVTEKGKDVELRCDPISGHTALYWYRQSLGQGLEFLIYFQGNSAPDKSGLPSDRFSAERTGGSVSTLTIQRTQQEDSAVYLCASSLAGTGYTYEQYFGPGTRLTVT.

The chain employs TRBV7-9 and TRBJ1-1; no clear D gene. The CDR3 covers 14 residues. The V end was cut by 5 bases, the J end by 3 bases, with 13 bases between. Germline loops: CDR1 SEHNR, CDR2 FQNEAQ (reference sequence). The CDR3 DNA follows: TGTGCCAGCAGCCCGGGCCCAGACTACACTGAAGCTTTCTTT. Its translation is CASSPGPDYTEAFF.

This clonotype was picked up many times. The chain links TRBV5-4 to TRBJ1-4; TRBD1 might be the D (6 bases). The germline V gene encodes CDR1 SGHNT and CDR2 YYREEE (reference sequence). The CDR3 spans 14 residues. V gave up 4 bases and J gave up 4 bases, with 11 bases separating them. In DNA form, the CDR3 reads TGTGCCAGCAGCCGGGACACCCTTAATGAAAAACTGTTTTTT. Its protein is CASSRDTLNEKLFF.

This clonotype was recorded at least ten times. The CDR3 protein is CASSPPKTGRAFF. The CDR3 DNA reads TGTGCCAGCAGCCCGCCGAAGACAGGCCGAGCTTTCTTT. The chain recombines TRBV12-3 or TRBV12-4 with TRBJ1-1, with a tentative D call TRBD1 (6 bases). Trimming stripped 6 bases from V and 10 bases from J, with 18 bases between. CDR3 length equals 13 residues.

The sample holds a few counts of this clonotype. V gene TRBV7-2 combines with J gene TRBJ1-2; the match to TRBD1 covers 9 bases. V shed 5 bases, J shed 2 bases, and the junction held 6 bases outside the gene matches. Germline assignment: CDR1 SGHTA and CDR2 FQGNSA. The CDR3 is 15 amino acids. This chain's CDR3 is CASSLQGATNYGYTF. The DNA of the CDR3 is TGTGCCAGCAGCCTACAGGGGGCGACCAACTATGGCTACACCTTC.

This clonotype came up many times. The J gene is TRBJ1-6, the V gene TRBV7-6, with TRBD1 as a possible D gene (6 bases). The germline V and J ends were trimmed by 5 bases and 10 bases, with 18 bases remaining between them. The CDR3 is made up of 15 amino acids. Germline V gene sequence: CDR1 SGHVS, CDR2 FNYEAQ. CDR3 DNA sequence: TGTGCCAGCAGCGTCCTGGACAGCAATGGATCACCCCTCCACTTT. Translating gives CASSVLDSNGSPLHF.

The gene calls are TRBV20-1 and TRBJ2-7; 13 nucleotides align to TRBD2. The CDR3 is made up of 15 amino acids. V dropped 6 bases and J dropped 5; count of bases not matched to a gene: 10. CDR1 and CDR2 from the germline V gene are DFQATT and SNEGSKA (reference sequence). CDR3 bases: TGCAGTGCAAGCACCTCCGGGACTAGCGGGAACGAGCAGTACTTC. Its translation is CSASTSGTSGNEQYF.

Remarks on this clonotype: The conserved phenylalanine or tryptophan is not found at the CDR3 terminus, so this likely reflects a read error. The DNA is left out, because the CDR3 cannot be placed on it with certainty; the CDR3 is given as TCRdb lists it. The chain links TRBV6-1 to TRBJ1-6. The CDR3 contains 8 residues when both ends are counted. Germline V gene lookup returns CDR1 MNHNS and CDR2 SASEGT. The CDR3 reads CASSEALL.

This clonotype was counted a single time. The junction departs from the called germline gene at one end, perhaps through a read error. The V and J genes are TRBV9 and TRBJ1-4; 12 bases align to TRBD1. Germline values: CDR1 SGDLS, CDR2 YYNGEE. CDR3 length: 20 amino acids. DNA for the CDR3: TGTGCCAGCAGTTTCACCCCCGGGACAGGGGGCGAGCCAACTAATGAAAAACTGTTATTT. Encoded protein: CASSFTPGTGGEPTNEKLLF. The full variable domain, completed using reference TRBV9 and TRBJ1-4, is DSGVTQTPKHLITATGQRVTLRCSPRSGDLSVYWYQQSLDQGLQFLIQYYNGEERAKGNILERFSAQQFPDLHSELNLSSLELGDSALYFCASSFTPGTGGEPTNEKLLFGSGTQLSVL.

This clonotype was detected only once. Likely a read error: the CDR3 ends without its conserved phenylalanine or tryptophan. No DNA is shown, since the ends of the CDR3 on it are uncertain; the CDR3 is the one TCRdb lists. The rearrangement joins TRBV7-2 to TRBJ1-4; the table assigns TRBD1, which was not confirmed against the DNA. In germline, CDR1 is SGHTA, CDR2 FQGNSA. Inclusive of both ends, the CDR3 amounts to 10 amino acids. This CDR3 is CASSLAQGAL.

CDR3 loop: CASSELAGEKLFF. As DNA, the CDR3 is TGTGCCAGCAGCGAACTAGCGGGAGAAAAACTGTTTTTT. J is TRBJ1-4 and V is TRBV2; no reliable D call. Per germline, CDR1 SNHLY and CDR2 FYNNEI. V was clipped by 6 bases and J by 8 bases, with 13 bases between them. The CDR3 covers 13 residues.

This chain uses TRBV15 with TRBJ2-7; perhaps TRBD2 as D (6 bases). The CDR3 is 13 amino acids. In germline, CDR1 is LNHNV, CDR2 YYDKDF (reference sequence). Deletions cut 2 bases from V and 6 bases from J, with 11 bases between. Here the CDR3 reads CATSRPGLGEQYF. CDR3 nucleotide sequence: TGTGCCACCAGCAGACCGGGACTCGGCGAGCAGTACTTC.